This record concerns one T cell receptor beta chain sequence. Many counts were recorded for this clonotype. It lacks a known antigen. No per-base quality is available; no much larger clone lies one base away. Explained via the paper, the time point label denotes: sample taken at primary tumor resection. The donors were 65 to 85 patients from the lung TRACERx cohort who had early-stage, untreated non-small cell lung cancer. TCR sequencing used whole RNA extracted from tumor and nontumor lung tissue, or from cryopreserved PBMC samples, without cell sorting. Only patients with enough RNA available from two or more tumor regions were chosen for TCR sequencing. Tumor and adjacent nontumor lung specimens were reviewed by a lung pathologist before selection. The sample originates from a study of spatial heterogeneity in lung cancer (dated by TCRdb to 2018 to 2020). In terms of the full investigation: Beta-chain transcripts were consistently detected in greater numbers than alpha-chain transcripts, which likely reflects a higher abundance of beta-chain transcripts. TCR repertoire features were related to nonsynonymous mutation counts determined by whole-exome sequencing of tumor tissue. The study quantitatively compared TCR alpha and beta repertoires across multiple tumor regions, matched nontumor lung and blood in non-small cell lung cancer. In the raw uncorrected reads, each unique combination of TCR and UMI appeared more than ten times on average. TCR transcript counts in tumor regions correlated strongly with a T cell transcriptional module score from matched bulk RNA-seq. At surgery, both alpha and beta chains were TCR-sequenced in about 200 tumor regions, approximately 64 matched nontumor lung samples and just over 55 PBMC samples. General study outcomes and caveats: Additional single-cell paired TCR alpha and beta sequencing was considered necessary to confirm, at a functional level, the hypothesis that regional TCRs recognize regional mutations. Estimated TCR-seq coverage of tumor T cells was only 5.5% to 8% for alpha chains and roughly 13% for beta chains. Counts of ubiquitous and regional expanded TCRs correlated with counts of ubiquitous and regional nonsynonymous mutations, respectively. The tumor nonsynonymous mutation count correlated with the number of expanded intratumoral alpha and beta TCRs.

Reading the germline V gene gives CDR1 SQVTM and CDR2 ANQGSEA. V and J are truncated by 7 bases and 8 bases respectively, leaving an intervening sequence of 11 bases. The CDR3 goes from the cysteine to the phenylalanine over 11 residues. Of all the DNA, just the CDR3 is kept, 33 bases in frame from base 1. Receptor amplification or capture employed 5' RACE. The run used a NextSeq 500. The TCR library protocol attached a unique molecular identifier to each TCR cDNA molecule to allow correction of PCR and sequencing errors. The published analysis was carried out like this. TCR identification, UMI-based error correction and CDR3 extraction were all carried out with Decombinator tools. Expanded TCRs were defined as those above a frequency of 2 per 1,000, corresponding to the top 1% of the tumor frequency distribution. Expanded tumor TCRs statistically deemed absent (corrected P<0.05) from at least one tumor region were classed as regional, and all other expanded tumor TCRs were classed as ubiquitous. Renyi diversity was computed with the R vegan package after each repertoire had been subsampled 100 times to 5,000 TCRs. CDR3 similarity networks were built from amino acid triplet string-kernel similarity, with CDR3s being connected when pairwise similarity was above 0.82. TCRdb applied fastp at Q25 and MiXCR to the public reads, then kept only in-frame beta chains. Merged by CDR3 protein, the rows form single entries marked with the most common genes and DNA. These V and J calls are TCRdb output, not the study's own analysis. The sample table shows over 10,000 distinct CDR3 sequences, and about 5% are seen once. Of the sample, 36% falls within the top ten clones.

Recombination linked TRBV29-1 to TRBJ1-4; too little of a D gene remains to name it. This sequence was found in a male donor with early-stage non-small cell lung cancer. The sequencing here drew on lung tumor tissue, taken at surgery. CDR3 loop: CSAQFGEKLFF. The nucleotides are TGCAGCGCCCAATTTGGCGAAAAACTGTTTTTT.